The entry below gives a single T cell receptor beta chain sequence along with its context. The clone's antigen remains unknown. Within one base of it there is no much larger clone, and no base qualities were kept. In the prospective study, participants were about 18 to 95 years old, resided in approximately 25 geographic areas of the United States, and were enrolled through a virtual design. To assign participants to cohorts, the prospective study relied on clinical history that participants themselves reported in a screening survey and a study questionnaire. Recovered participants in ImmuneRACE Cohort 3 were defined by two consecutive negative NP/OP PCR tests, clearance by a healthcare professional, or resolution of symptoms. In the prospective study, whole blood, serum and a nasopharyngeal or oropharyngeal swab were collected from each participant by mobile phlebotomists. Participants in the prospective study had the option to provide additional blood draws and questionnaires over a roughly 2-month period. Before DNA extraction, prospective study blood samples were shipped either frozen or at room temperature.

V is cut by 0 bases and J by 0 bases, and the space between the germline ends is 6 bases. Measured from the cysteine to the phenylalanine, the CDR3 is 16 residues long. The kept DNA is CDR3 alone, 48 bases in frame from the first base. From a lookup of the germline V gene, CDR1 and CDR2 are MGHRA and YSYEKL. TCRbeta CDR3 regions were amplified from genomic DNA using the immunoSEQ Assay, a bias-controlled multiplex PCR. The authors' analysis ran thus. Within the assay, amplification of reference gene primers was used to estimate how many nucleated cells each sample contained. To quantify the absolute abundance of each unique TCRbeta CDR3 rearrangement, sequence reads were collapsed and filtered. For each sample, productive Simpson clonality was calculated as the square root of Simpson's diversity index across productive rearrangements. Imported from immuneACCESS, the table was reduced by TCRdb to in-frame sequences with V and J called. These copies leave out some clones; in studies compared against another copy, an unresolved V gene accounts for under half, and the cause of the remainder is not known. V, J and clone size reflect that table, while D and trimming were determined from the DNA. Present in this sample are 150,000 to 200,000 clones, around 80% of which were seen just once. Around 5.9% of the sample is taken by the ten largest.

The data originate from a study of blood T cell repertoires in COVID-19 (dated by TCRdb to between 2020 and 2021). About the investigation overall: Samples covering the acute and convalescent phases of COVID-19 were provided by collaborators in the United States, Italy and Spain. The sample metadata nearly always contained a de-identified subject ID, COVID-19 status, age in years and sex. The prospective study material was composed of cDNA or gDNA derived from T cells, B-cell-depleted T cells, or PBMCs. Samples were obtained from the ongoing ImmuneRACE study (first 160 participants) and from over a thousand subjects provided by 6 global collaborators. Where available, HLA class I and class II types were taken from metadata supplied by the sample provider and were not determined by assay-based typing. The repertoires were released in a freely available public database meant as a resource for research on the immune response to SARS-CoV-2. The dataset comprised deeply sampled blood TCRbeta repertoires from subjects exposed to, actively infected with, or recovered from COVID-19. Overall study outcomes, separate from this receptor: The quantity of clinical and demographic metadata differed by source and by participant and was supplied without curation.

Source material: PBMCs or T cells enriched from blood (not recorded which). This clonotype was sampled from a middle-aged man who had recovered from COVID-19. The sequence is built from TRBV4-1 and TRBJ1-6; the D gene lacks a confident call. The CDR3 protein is CASSQEFSSYNSPLHF. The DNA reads TGCGCCAGCAGCCAAGAATTCAGCTCCTATAATTCACCCCTCCACTTT.